A selection of T cell receptor beta chains follows, all from one sample in a study of blood T cell repertoires in COVID-19. Using immunoSEQ multiplex PCR, the repertoire was profiled, and TCRdb retains in-frame clones only, with some absent. Found here are approximately 390,000 clones, 90% of them singletons; the top ten hold around 7%. Sequencing used peripheral blood. These receptors were obtained from a man aged 18 to 35 with active or convalescent COVID-19. The CDR3 runs from the conserved cysteine through the conserved F or W. D genes are given only for firm matches. Clone size, where shown, is once, few, many, or a class for clones that have expanded.

d_gene	j_gene	abundance	v_gene	CDR3aa	CDR3nt
-	TRBJ1-2	-	TRBV24-1	CATSGQDGYTF	TGTGCCACCAGTGGTCAGGATGGCTACACCTTC
-	TRBJ2-3	-	TRBV1	CTSSQAQGALTADTQYF	TGCACCAGCAGCCAAGCCCAGGGGGCGTTGACGGCAGATACGCAGTATTTT
-	TRBJ2-1	-	TRBV20-1	CSASLVGGSYNEQFF	TGCAGTGCTAGTCTGGTCGGGGGCTCCTACAATGAGCAGTTCTTC
-	TRBJ1-2	once	TRBV28	CASTWEGGQGYTF	TGTGCCAGCACCTGGGAGGGGGGGCAAGGCTACACCTTC
-	TRBJ1-4	-	TRBV2	CASVTGEANEKLFF	TGTGCCAGCGTTACGGGGGAGGCTAATGAAAAACTGTTTTTT
-	TRBJ1-2	-	TRBV30	CAWSVRPLSGGYTF	TGTGCCTGGAGTGTACGGCCGCTAAGCGGGGGCTACACCTTC
TRBD2	TRBJ2-2	-	TRBV28	CASRAGTINTGELFF	TGTGCCAGCAGGGCCGGGACTATTAACACCGGGGAGCTGTTTTTT
-	TRBJ1-6	once	TRBV6-5	CASSYSGVGPNSPLHF	TGTGCCAGCAGTTACTCGGGTGTGGGCCCAAATTCACCCCTCCACTTT
TRBD1	TRBJ2-7	few	TRBV18	CASSQLDRGHEQYF	TGTGCCAGCTCACAACTGGACAGGGGACACGAGCAGTACTTC
-	TRBJ2-5	once	TRBV4-2	CASSEDYFVKQETQYF	TGTGCCAGCAGCGAAGACTACTTCGTTAAACAAGAGACCCAGTACTTC
TRBD2	TRBJ2-5	-	TRBV9	CASSVDQTSGEETQYF	TGTGCCAGCAGCGTAGACCAAACTAGCGGGGAAGAGACCCAGTACTTC
-	TRBJ2-5	-	TRBV9	CASSVGAGAETQYF	TGTGCCAGCAGCGTAGGGGCGGGGGCAGAGACCCAGTACTTC
-	TRBJ1-2	-	TRBV6-4	CASSDSGTGEGGYTF	TGTGCCAGCAGTGACTCTGGTACGGGAGAAGGTGGCTACACCTTC
TRBD1	TRBJ2-7	-	TRBV5-1	CASSLGQGAISYEQYF	TGCGCCAGCAGCTTGGGTCAGGGGGCTATTAGCTACGAGCAGTACTTC
-	TRBJ2-1	-	TRBV18	CASSPPGYNEQFF	TGTGCCAGCTCACCTCCGGGCTACAATGAGCAGTTCTTC
TRBD1	TRBJ1-5	-	TRBV2	CASVTGTGGGQPQHF	TGTGCCAGTGTAACCGGGACAGGGGGCGGTCAGCCCCAGCATTTT
TRBD1	TRBJ1-2	once	TRBV28	CASSPDRDRGYGYTF	TGTGCCAGCAGTCCTGACCGGGACAGAGGCTATGGCTACACCTTC
TRBD1	TRBJ2-7	-	TRBV19	CASSTGQGAYEQYF	TGTGCCAGTAGTACCGGACAGGGTGCCTACGAGCAGTACTTC
-	TRBJ1-2	-	TRBV18	CASSPLAGNYGYTF	TGTGCCAGCTCACCACTTGCAGGAAACTATGGCTACACCTTC
TRBD1	TRBJ2-7	-	TRBV6-2/TRBV6-3	CASSLSRQGGSSGQYF	TGTGCCAGCAGTTTATCCCGACAGGGCGGCTCTTCGGGGCAGTACTTC
TRBD1	TRBJ2-7	-	TRBV11-1	CASSFLGTGSYYEQYF	TGTGCCAGCAGCTTCCTAGGGACAGGGAGCTATTACGAGCAGTACTTC
-	TRBJ2-1	-	TRBV7-2	CASSPPAGSYNEQFF	TGTGCCAGCAGCCCCCCGGCGGGGTCCTACAATGAGCAGTTCTTC
-	TRBJ1-5	-	TRBV4-2	CASSQEGPSMPQHF	TGTGCCAGCAGCCAAGAGGGCCCCAGCATGCCCCAGCATTTT
TRBD1	TRBJ1-1	-	TRBV5-1	CASKGQTSNTEAFF	TGCGCCAGCAAGGGACAGACATCGAACACTGAAGCTTTCTTT
-	TRBJ1-2	-	TRBV19	CASSIGGTPGAF	TGTGCCAGTAGTATAGGGGGGACACCTGGCGCCTTC
-	TRBJ2-7	-	TRBV6-2/TRBV6-3	CASSLRRGTYEQYF	TGTGCCAGCAGCCTTAGGAGGGGAACCTACGAGCAGTACTTC
-	TRBJ1-6	-	TRBV30	CAWRDTNNSPLHF	TGTGCCTGGAGGGACACCAATAATTCACCCCTCCACTTT
-	TRBJ1-1	-	TRBV6-2/TRBV6-3	CASSSSGGWTEAFF	TGTGCCAGCAGTTCCTCCGGGGGATGGACTGAAGCTTTCTTT
-	TRBJ2-1	-	TRBV11-3	CASSLEADNEQFF	TGTGCCAGCAGCCTCGAAGCGGACAATGAGCAGTTCTTC
TRBD1	TRBJ1-1	-	TRBV3-1/TRBV3-2	CASSPPGQGEAFF	TGTGCCAGCAGTCCTCCGGGACAGGGCGAAGCTTTCTTT
TRBD1	TRBJ1-5	-	TRBV7-2	CASSNGQGDQPQHF	TGTGCCAGCAGCAACGGACAGGGGGATCAGCCCCAGCATTTT
-	TRBJ1-2	-	TRBV3-1/TRBV3-2	CASSLHGGPQGLTGGYTF	TGTGCCAGCAGCCTTCACGGGGGGCCTCAAGGGCTGACCGGTGGCTACACCTTC
-	TRBJ1-1	-	TRBV3-1/TRBV3-2	CASSQDVGFSAEAFF	TGTGCCAGCAGCCAAGATGTCGGGTTTTCGGCTGAAGCTTTCTTT
TRBD2	TRBJ2-1	-	TRBV29-1	CSVSGGTNNEQFF	TGCAGCGTTTCGGGCGGGACTAACAATGAGCAGTTCTTC
-	TRBJ2-1	-	TRBV15	CATSSTYPSFNEQFF	TGTGCCACCAGCAGTACCTACCCTTCATTCAATGAGCAGTTCTTC
-	TRBJ2-7	-	TRBV19	CASSIAGAYEQYF	TGTGCCAGTAGTATCGCCGGAGCCTACGAGCAGTACTTC
TRBD1	TRBJ1-1	-	TRBV7-3	CASSSQGDTEAFF	TGTGCCAGCAGCTCACAGGGGGACACTGAAGCTTTCTTT
TRBD2	TRBJ2-1	-	TRBV7-2	CASRLAGATVYNEQFF	TGTGCCAGCAGGTTAGCGGGAGCAACGGTCTACAATGAGCAGTTCTTC
TRBD2	TRBJ2-7	-	TRBV5-1	CASSFSGSSSYEQYF	TGCGCCAGCAGCTTTAGCGGGAGTTCGTCCTACGAGCAGTACTTC
TRBD2	TRBJ2-2	-	TRBV3-1/TRBV3-2	CASRPGTTANTGELFF	TGTGCCAGCAGACCCGGGACTACTGCGAACACCGGGGAGCTGTTTTTT
TRBD2	TRBJ2-5	once	TRBV18	CASSPRGGQETQYF	TGTGCCAGCTCTCCGCGGGGGGGCCAAGAGACCCAGTACTTC
TRBD1	TRBJ1-4	-	TRBV27	CASSLSGDSYLF	TGTGCCAGCAGTTTATCAGGGGACAGCTACCTTTTT
-	TRBJ2-7	-	TRBV5-6	CASTSKTYEQYF	TGTGCCAGCACCAGTAAAACCTACGAGCAGTACTTC
TRBD1	TRBJ2-3	-	TRBV20-1	CSASTDSRGPLTDTQYF	TGCAGTGCTAGTACGGACAGTAGGGGGCCCTTGACAGATACGCAGTATTTT
-	TRBJ2-3	-	TRBV7-2	CASSFAREDTQYF	TGTGCCAGCAGCTTCGCTAGAGAAGATACGCAGTATTTT
-	TRBJ1-1	-	TRBV28	CATQGQLNTEAFF	TGTGCCACCCAGGGGCAGTTGAACACTGAAGCTTTCTTT